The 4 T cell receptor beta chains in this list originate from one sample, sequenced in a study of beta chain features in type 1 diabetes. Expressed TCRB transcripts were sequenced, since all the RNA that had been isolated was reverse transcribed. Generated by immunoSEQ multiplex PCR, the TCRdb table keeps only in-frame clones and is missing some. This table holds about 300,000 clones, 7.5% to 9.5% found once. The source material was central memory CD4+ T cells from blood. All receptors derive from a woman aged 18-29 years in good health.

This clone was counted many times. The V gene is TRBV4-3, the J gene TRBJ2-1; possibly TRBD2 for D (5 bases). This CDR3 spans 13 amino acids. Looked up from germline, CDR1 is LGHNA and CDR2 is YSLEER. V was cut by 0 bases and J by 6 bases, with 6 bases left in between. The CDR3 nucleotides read TGCGCCAGCAGCCAAGAACGGGGCAATGAGCAGTTCTTC. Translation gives CASSQERGNEQFF.

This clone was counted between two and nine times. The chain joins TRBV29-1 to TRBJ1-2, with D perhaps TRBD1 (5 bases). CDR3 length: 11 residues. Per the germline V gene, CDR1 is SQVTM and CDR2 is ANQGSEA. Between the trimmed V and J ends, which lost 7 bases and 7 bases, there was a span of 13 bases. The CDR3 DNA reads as TGCAGCGGCGGGACCGGTGGTGGCTACACCTTC. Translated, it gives CSGGTGGGYTF.

CDR3 in amino acids: CASSAGGSGYTGELFF. As DNA, the CDR3 is TGTGCCAGCAGCGCCGGAGGAAGTGGCTACACCGGGGAGCTGTTTTTT. V and J are TRBV9 and TRBJ2-2; maybe TRBD2 (5 bases). The CDR3 loop spans 16 amino acids. Germline V gives CDR1 SGDLS, CDR2 YYNGEE. V was clipped by 3 bases and J by 3 bases, with 15 bases between them.

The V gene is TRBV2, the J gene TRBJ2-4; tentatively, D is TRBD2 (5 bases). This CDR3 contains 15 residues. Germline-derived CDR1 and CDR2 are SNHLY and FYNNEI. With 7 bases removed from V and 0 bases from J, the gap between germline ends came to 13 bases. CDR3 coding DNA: TGTGCCAGCATGGGAGAGAGGGTAGCCAAAAACATTCAGTACTTC. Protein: CASMGERVAKNIQYF. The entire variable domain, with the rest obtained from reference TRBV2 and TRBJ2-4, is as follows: EPEVTQTPSHQVTQMGQEVILRCVPISNHLYFYWYRQILGQKVEFLVSFYNNEISEKSEIFDDQFSVERPDGSNFTLKIRSTKLEDSAMYFCASMGERVAKNIQYFGAGTRLSVL.